These 10 T cell receptor beta chains were sequenced from one sample in a study of blood T cells in healthy people across ages. The use of a sample-barcoded 5' primer and a J-beta primer mix characterized a second PCR of roughly 7 to 11 cycles. TCRdb itself ran the 5' RACE reads through MiXCR, one entry per CDR3 protein. The sample comprises over 300,000 distinct CDR3 sequences, 50% to 60% of which are singletons, and about 54% rests with the top ten. Sample: blood. The origin of the receptors is a man aged 55 to 69 in good health.

This clonotype was picked up a small number of times. The chain couples TRBV28 to TRBJ1-6; TRBD1 matches at 9 bases. With V trimmed by 4 bases and J by 6 bases, 10 bases remained unmatched. The CDR3 runs 17 residues. Germline values: CDR1 MDHEN, CDR2 SYDVKM. Here the CDR3 DNA reads TGTGCCAGCAGTTCCATCCTCCGGGACAGGGCTAATTCACCCCTCCACTTT. Translation gives CASSSILRDRANSPLHF.

The V call is TRBV20-1, the J call TRBJ2-1; no firm D call. V was cut by 3 bases and J by 5 bases, with 8 bases left in between. The CDR3 extends over 12 amino acids. Germline V lookup: CDR1 DFQATT, CDR2 SNEGSKA (reference sequence). The CDR3 region has the DNA TGCAGTGCTAGTCGTCAGAACAATGAGCAGTTCTTC. Translated, it gives CSASRQNNEQFF.

The J gene is TRBJ2-5, the V gene TRBV5-6; 8 bases match TRBD2. V lost 1 base and J lost 5; bases outside the gene matches: 7. The CDR3 runs 15 residues. Germline loops: CDR1 SGHDT, CDR2 YYEEEE. The CDR3 region is CASSLWGREEETQYF. DNA of the CDR3: TGTGCCAGCAGCTTGTGGGGGCGGGAGGAGGAGACCCAGTACTTC.

This chain uses TRBV5-1 with TRBJ2-1, with 9 bases aligning to TRBD2. The CDR3 has 16 residues. V gave up 5 bases and J gave up 0 bases; unmatched junction bases: 6. The germline gives CDR1 SGHRS, CDR2 YFSETQ. The CDR3 loop reads CASRGSGGTSYNEQFF. The CDR3, as DNA: TGCGCCAGCAGGGGAAGCGGGGGGACCTCCTACAATGAGCAGTTCTTC.

The V call is TRBV3-1, the J call TRBJ1-2; 8 bases agree with TRBD1. CDR1 is LGHDT and CDR2 is YNNKEL in the germline V gene (reference sequence). Trimming cost V 1 base and J 5 bases; bases outside gene matches: 6. This CDR3 contains 15 residues. The CDR3 nucleotides are TGTGCCAGCAGCCAAGGGGCAGGGGGCTGGTATGGCTACACCTTC. This translates into CASSQGAGGWYGYTF.

V usage is TRBV4-2 and J usage is TRBJ2-7; 8 positions agree with TRBD2. Germline V lookup: CDR1 LGHNA, CDR2 YNFKEQ. V trimming: 0 bases; J trimming: 2 bases; junction bases outside the gene matches: 6. The CDR3 is 16 amino acids. The CDR3 here is CASSQDLTGGPYEQYF. In DNA form, the CDR3 reads TGTGCCAGCAGCCAAGACTTGACGGGAGGGCCCTACGAGCAGTACTTC.

Regarding this clonotype: This may come from a read error, since a much larger clone is one base off. This chain uses TRBV7-9 with TRBJ2-1; D might be TRBD1 (5 bases). The length of the CDR3 is 15 residues. Germline V lookup: CDR1 SEHNR, CDR2 FQNEAQ (reference sequence). The V and J ends lost 5 bases and 7 bases respectively, with 18 bases between them. Here the CDR3 DNA reads TGTGCCAGCAGCCTCAGACAGACTTTGGGGAATGAGCAGTTCTTC. Translation gives CASSLRQTLGNEQFF. The entire variable domain, with the rest obtained from reference TRBV7-9 and TRBJ2-1, is as follows: DTGVSQNPRHKITKRGQNVTFRCDPISEHNRLYWYRQTLGQGPEFLTYFQNEAQLEKSRLLSDRFSAERPKGSFSTLEIQRTEQGDSAMYLCASSLRQTLGNEQFFGPGTRLTVL.

This clonotype was detected a few times. V gene TRBV2 combines with J gene TRBJ1-2, with TRBD1 as a possible D gene (5 bases). Germline V CDR1 and CDR2: SNHLY, FYNNEI. The CDR3 totals 15 residues. The germline V and J ends were trimmed by 10 bases and 2 bases, with 20 bases remaining between them. CDR3 coding DNA: TGTGCCACCTTGGGGGAACCCGTTCGAAACTATGGCTACACCTTC. It encodes CATLGEPVRNYGYTF.

The J gene is TRBJ1-2, the V gene TRBV2; no reliable D call. The V gene lost 4 bases and the J gene lost 7 bases, with 4 bases spanning the gap. The germline V gene encodes CDR1 SNHLY and CDR2 FYNNEI. The CDR3 contains 10 residues. The CDR3 reads CASSGCGYTF. The CDR3 DNA reads as TGTGCCAGCAGTGGCTGTGGCTACACCTTC.

This CDR3 is CASRRQGANNEQFF. The CDR3 DNA follows: TGTGCCAGCAGGAGACAGGGGGCCAACAATGAGCAGTTCTTC. The chain links TRBV2 to TRBJ2-1, with TRBD1 matching over 10 bases. The CDR3 contains 14 residues. With V trimmed by 6 bases and J by 5 bases, 4 bases remained unmatched. Germline CDR1 SNHLY, CDR2 FYNNEI. The entire variable domain, with the rest obtained from reference TRBV2 and TRBJ2-1, is as follows: EPEVTQTPSHQVTQMGQEVILRCVPISNHLYFYWYRQILGQKVEFLVSFYNNEISEKSEIFDDQFSVERPDGSNFTLKIRSTKLEDSAMYFCASRRQGANNEQFFGPGTRLTVL.